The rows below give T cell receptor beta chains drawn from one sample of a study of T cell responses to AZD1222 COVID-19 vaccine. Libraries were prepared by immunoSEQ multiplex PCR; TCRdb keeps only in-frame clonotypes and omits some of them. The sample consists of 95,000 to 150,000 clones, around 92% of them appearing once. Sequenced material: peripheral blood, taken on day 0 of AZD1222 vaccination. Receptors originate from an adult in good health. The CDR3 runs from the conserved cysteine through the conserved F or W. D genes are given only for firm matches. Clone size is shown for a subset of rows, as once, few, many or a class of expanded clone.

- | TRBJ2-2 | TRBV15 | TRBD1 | TGTGCCACCAGCAGACAGGGGGACACCGGGGAGCTGTTTTTT | CATSRQGDTGELFF
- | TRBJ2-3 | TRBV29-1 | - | TGCAGCGTTGTGGGCGGGGGCGCAGATACGCAGTATTTT | CSVVGGGADTQYF
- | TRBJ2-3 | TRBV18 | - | TGTGCCAGCTCACCGGGGGACACAGATACGCAGTATTTT | CASSPGDTDTQYF
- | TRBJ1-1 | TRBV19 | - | TGTGCCAGTAGTATCAGGATTGAAGCTTTCTTT | CASSIRIEAFF
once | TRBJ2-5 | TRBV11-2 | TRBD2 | TGTGCCAGCAGCTTAATCGATAGCGGGAGGGCGGCAGAGACCCAGTACTTC | CASSLIDSGRAAETQYF
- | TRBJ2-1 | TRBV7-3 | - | TGTGCCAGCAGCTTCATGGGGCAGTTCTTC | CASSFMGQFF
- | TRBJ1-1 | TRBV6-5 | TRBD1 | TGTGCCAGCACCAGGGGGCGCAGCGCTTTCTTT | CASTRGRSAFF
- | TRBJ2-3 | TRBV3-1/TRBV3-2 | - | TGTGCCAGCAGCACCCTATACGGGTTAACAGATACGCAGTATTTT | CASSTLYGLTDTQYF
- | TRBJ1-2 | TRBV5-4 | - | TGTGCCAGCAGCTTGTTAGCAGGGAACTATGGCTACACCTTC | CASSLLAGNYGYTF
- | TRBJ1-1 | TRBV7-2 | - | TGTGCCAGCAGCTTAGTCGAGGGGATCGGAGCAGCTTTCTTT | CASSLVEGIGAAFF
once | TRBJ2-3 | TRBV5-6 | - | TGTGCCAGCAGCTACCCATCCGGGACGCAGTATTTT | CASSYPSGTQYF
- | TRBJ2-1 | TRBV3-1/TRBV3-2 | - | TGTGCCAGCAGCCGAAAGGATGAGCAGTTCTTC | CASSRKDEQFF
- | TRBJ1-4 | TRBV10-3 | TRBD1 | TGTGCCATCAGCCAGGACAGGGGTGAAGAAAAACTGTTTTTT | CAISQDRGEEKLFF
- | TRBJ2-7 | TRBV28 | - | TGTGCCAGCAGCCCGCCTTTAAGCTCCTACGAGCAGTACTTC | CASSPPLSSYEQYF
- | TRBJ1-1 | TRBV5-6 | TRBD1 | TGTGCCAGCAGCTACGGGGGACAGTTTGCCACTGAAGCTTTCTTT | CASSYGGQFATEAFF
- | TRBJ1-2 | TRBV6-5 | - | TGTGCCAGCAGTGACTCAGGGAATCGGAATGGCTACACCTTC | CASSDSGNRNGYTF
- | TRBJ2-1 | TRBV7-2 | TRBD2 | TGTGCCAGCAGCTCTCCCGGGACTAGCGCTTACAATGAGCAGTTCTTC | CASSSPGTSAYNEQFF
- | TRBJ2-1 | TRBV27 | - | TGTGCCAGCACGCCGACAGTAAACAATGAGCAGTTCTTC | CASTPTVNNEQFF
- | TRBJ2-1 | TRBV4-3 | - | TGCGCCAGCAGCGGGGCCACAGGGCCCGATGAGCAGTTCTTC | CASSGATGPDEQFF
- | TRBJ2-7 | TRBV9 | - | TGTGCCAGCAGCGTAGGATCGTCAGGCGGGCTTGTTTCGGCCGAGCAGTACTTC | CASSVGSSGGLVSAEQYF
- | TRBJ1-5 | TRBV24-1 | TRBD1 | TGTGCCACCAGTGATTCTACACAGGGGTGGCAGCCCCAGCATTTT | CATSDSTQGWQPQHF
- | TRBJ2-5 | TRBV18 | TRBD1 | TGTGCCAGCTCAGCAGAGAAACAGGGGGTGGAGGAGACCCAGTACTTC | CASSAEKQGVEETQYF
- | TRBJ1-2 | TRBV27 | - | TGTGCCAGCAGAGTTAGGGGGAACGGTGCCTATGGCTACACCTTC | CASRVRGNGAYGYTF
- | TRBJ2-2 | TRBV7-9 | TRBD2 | TGTGCCAGCAGCTCCCTAGCGGGGGACACCGGGGAGCTGTTTTTT | CASSSLAGDTGELFF